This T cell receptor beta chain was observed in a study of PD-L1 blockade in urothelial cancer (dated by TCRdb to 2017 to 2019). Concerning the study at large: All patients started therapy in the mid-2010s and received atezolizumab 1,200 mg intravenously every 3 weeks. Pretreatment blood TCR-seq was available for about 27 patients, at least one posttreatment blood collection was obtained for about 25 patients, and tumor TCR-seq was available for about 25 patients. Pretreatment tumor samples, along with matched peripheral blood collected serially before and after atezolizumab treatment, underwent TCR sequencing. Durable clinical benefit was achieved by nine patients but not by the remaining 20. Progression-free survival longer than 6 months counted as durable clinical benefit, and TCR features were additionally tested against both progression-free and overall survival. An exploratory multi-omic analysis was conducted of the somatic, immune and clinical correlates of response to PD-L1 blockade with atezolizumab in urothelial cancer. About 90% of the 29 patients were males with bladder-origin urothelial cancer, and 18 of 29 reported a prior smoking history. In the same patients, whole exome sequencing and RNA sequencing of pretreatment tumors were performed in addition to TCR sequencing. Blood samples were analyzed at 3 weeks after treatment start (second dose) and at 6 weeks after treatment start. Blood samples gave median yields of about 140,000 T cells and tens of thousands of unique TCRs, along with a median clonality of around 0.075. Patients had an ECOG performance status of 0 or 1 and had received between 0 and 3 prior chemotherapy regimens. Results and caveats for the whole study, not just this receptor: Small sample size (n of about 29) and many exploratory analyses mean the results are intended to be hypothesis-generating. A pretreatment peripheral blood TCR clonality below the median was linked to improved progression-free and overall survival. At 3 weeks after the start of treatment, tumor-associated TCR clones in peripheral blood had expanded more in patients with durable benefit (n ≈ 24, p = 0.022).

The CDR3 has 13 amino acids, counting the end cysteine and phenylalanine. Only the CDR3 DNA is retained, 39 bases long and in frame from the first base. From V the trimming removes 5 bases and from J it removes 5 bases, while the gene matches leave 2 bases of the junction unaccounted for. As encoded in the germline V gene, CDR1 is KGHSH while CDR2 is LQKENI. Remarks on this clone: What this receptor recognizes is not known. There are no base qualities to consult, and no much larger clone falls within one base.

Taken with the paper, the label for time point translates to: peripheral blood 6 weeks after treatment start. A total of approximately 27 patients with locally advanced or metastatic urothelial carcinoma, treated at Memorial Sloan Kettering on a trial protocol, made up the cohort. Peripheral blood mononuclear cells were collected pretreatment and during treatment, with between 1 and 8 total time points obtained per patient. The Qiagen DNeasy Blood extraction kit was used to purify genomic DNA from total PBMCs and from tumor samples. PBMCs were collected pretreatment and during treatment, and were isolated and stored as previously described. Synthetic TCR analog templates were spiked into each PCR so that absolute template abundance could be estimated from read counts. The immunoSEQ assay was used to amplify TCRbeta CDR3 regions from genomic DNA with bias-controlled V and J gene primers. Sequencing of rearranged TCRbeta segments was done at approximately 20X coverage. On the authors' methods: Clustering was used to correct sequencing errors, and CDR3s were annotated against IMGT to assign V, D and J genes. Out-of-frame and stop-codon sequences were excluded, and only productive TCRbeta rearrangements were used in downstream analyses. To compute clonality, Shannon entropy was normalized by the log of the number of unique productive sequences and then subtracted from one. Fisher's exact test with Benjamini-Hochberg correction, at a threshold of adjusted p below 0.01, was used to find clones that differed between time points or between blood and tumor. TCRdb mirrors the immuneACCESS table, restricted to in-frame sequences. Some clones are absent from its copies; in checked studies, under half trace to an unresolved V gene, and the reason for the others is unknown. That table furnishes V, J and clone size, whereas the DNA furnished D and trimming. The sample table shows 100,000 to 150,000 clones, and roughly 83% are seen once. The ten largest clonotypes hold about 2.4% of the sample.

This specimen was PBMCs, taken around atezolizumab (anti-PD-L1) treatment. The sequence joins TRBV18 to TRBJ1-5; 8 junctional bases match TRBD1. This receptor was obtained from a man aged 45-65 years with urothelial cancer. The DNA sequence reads TGTGCCAGCTCATCGACAGGGGATCAGCCCCAGCATTTT. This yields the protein CASSSTGDQPQHF.